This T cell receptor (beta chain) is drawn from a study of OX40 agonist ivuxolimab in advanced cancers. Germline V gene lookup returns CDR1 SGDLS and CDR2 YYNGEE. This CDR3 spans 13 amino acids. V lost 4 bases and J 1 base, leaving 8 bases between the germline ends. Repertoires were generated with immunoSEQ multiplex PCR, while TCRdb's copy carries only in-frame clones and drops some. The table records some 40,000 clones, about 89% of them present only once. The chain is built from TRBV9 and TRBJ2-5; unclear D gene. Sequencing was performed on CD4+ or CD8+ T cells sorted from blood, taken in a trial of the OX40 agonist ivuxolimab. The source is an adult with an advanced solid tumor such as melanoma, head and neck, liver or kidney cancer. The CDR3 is CASSPGVQETQYF. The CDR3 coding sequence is TGTGCCAGCAGCCCTGGAGTCCAAGAGACCCAGTACTTC.